Presented here are 29 T cell receptor beta chains from one specimen sequenced in a study of blood T cell repertoires in COVID-19. Sequencing used immunoSEQ multiplex PCR; TCRdb keeps in-frame clones, though not all of them. The data show just over 150,000 clones, approximately 90% seen once. Input material: peripheral blood. The receptors originated from a woman in her 70s with acute or convalescent COVID-19.

In this sample, this clone turned up once. The chain couples TRBV7-2 to TRBJ1-1; 8 bases agree with TRBD1. Trimming cost V 4 bases and J 5 bases; bases outside gene matches: 9. The CDR3 spans 15 residues. CDR1 and CDR2 (germline): SGHTA, FQGNSA. The CDR3 nucleotides are TGTGCCAGCAGCTCCTTCACAGGGGGAGGTACTGAAGCTTTCTTT. Its translation: CASSSFTGGGTEAFF.

The J gene is TRBJ2-1, the V gene TRBV19, with TRBD2 as a possible D gene (5 bases). The CDR3 totals 16 residues. Deletions cut 0 bases from V and 7 bases from J, with 16 bases between. Germline loops: CDR1 LNHDA, CDR2 SQIVND (reference sequence). The CDR3 coding sequence is TGTGCCAGTAGTATAGATCCGTTTGTGGGCGGGAATGAGCAGTTCTTC. It yields the protein CASSIDPFVGGNEQFF.

The rearrangement uses TRBV5-1 and TRBJ1-6; the match to TRBD1 covers 8 bases. The CDR3 consists of 16 residues. V lost 3 bases and J lost 7; bases outside the gene matches: 9. Germline values: CDR1 SGHRS, CDR2 YFSETQ. In DNA, the CDR3 is TGCGCCAGCAGCTGGGCAGGGGGCGCCAACAATTCACCCCTCCACTTT. The encoded protein is CASSWAGGANNSPLHF. Variable domain in full (rest from reference TRBV5-1 and TRBJ1-6): KAGVTQTPRYLIKTRGQQVTLSCSPISGHRSVSWYQQTPGQGLQFLFEYFSETQRNKGNFPGRFSGRQFSNSRSEMNVSTLELGDSALYLCASSWAGGANNSPLHFGNGTRLTVT.

V is TRBV18 and J is TRBJ2-3; the match to TRBD2 covers 7 bases. This CDR3 has 16 amino acids. The junction had 4 bases not matched to a gene; V was cut back by 0 bases and J by 1 base. CDR1 KGHSH and CDR2 LQKENI come from the germline V gene. The CDR3: CASSPPVGGGTDTQYF. Here the CDR3 DNA reads TGTGCCAGCTCACCACCGGTGGGGGGGGGCACAGATACGCAGTATTTT.

The chain combines TRBV13 with TRBJ2-3, with 10 positions matching TRBD1. This CDR3 has 15 residues. Germline values: CDR1 PRHDT, CDR2 FYEKMQ (reference sequence). V lost 5 bases, J lost 4 bases, and 6 bases stayed unmatched. CDR3: CASSPAGTGADTQYF. For the CDR3, the DNA is TGTGCCAGCAGCCCGGCCGGGACAGGGGCAGATACGCAGTATTTT.

J is TRBJ2-1 and V is TRBV28; maybe TRBD2 (6 bases). Trimming cost V 2 bases and J 0 bases, with 11 bases left between them. Germline assignment: CDR1 MDHEN and CDR2 SYDVKM. The CDR3 is made up of 16 amino acids. CDR3 protein: CASSLPGGVSYNEQFF. DNA for the CDR3: TGTGCCAGCAGTTTACCGGGCGGGGTCTCCTACAATGAGCAGTTCTTC.

As concerns this clone: The junction shows a germline mismatch at one end, possibly a read error. The rearrangement joins TRBV4-3 to TRBJ1-1; TRBD1 aligns across 7 bases. Germline V lookup: CDR1 LGHNA, CDR2 YSLEER. There are 14 residues in the CDR3. CDR3 amino acids: CASSQDRAGIGAFF. CDR3 coding DNA: TGCGCCAGCAGTCAAGACAGGGCGGGAATTGGAGCTTTCTTT.

The sample holds one count of this clone. The rearrangement uses TRBV5-1 and TRBJ1-4; 8 bases are a match to TRBD1. This CDR3 comprises 17 residues. Germline values: CDR1 SGHRS, CDR2 YFSETQ. V trimming: 3 bases; J trimming: 0 bases; junction bases outside the gene matches: 7. The CDR3 is CASSSSGGRATNEKLFF. CDR3 DNA: TGCGCCAGCAGCTCATCAGGGGGCCGTGCAACTAATGAAAAACTGTTTTTT.

This chain joins TRBV12-3 or TRBV12-4 and TRBJ1-2; D unresolved. The CDR3 is 13 amino acids. V lost 6 bases and J lost 4, with 12 bases in between. CDR3 residues: CASRTGSTYGYTF. CDR3 nucleotide sequence: TGTGCCAGCAGAACCGGGAGCACCTATGGCTACACCTTC.

V usage is TRBV7-8 and J usage is TRBJ1-1; no clear D. Deletions cut 3 bases from V and 1 base from J, with 12 bases between. Per the germline V gene, CDR1 is SGHVS and CDR2 is FQNEAQ. The CDR3 runs 15 residues. CDR3 region: CASSFLATGNTEAFF. In DNA, the CDR3 is TGTGCCAGCAGCTTCCTGGCGACTGGGAACACTGAAGCTTTCTTT.

This sequence joins TRBV7-9 and TRBJ2-1, with 8 bases that match TRBD1. CDR3 length: 17 residues. Germline V CDR1 and CDR2: SEHNR, FQNEAQ (reference sequence). J was trimmed by 5 bases and V by 5 bases; bases with no gene match: 14. The CDR3 loop is CASSPLPGTGNHNEQFF. CDR3 DNA: TGTGCCAGCAGCCCTCTTCCCGGGACAGGTAACCACAATGAGCAGTTCTTC.

The J gene is TRBJ1-2, the V gene TRBV7-9; 9 bases fit TRBD1. CDR1 is SEHNR, CDR2 FQNEAQ, per germline (reference sequence). This CDR3 has 15 amino acids. J gave up 8 bases and V 1 base, and 8 bases lay outside the gene matches. CDR3 coding DNA: TGTGCCAGCAGCTTAGGGGGACAGGGAAAAGGAGGCTACACCTTC. It is translated as CASSLGGQGKGGYTF. The full variable domain, its missing parts supplied by reference TRBV7-9 and TRBJ1-2, is DTGVSQNPRHKITKRGQNVTFRCDPISEHNRLYWYRQTLGQGPEFLTYFQNEAQLEKSRLLSDRFSAERPKGSFSTLEIQRTEQGDSAMYLCASSLGGQGKGGYTFGSGTRLTVV.

The chain links TRBV28 to TRBJ2-7, with TRBD2 identical over 9 bases. The germline V gene has CDR1 MDHEN and CDR2 SYDVKM. The CDR3 is 14 amino acids. With V trimmed by 4 bases and J by 8 bases, 9 bases remained unmatched. Written as DNA, the CDR3 is TGTGCCAGCAGTTCGCCTAGCGGGGCTAAGAAGCAGTACGTC. It codes for CASSSPSGAKKQYV.

CDR3: CAWSVPGHSNQPQHF. DNA for the CDR3: TGTGCCTGGAGTGTGCCAGGTCATAGCAATCAGCCCCAGCATTTT. This chain links TRBV30 with TRBJ1-5; D is unclear. The CDR3 is 15 residues long. V lost 0 bases, J lost 0 bases, and 9 bases lay in between. Germline V lookup: CDR1 GTSNPN, CDR2 SVGIG (reference sequence).

This clone has just one count. The chain links TRBV24-1 to TRBJ1-3; no clear D. In germline, CDR1 is KGHDR, CDR2 SFDVKD. V lost 5 bases and J 0 bases, leaving 7 bases between the germline ends. The CDR3 runs 14 residues. This CDR3 is CATSAVLSGNTIYF. The CDR3 coding sequence is TGTGCCACCAGTGCAGTCCTCTCTGGAAACACCATATATTTT.

The gene calls are TRBV28 and TRBJ2-1; TRBD2 agrees at 7 bases. Germline CDR1 is MDHEN and CDR2 is SYDVKM. The CDR3 loop spans 15 amino acids. Trimming at V came to 5 bases and at J to 0 bases, leaving 4 bases not matched to a gene. The CDR3 region has the DNA TGTGCCAGCAGTGCCGGGGGGACCTCCTACAATGAGCAGTTCTTC. Protein sequence: CASSAGGTSYNEQFF. The full variable domain, rest sourced from reference TRBV28 and TRBJ2-1, is DVKVTQSSRYLVKRTGEKVFLECVQDMDHENMFWYRQDPGLGLRLIYFSYDVKMKEKGDIPEGYSVSREKKERFSLILESASTNQTSMYLCASSAGGTSYNEQFFGPGTRLTVL.

The chain carries TRBV4-2 and TRBJ1-2; 10 bases agree with TRBD1. This CDR3 has 16 amino acids. V shed 0 bases, J shed 3 bases, and the junction held 4 bases outside the gene matches. Germline V gene sequence: CDR1 LGHNA, CDR2 YNFKEQ. CDR3: CASSQDLGTGDYGYTF. The CDR3 region has the DNA TGTGCCAGCAGCCAAGATCTTGGGACAGGGGACTATGGCTACACCTTC.

The chain is built from TRBV10-3 and TRBJ1-4; 8 positions match TRBD1. Trimming at V came to 2 bases and at J to 7 bases, leaving 3 bases not matched to a gene. This CDR3 has 14 residues. Looked up from germline, CDR1 is ENHRY and CDR2 is SYGVKD. The CDR3 DNA reads as TGTGCCATCAGTGAGGGGACAGGCCTTGAAAAACTGTTTTTT. Protein sequence: CAISEGTGLEKLFF.

V gene TRBV7-6 combines with J gene TRBJ1-1; D is ambiguous. Trimming took 4 bases from V and 1 from J, leaving 7 bases between them. The CDR3 runs to 13 residues. From germline, CDR1 is SGHVS and CDR2 FNYEAQ. The CDR3 spells CASSSYTNTEAFF. The CDR3 DNA reads as TGTGCCAGCAGCTCCTATACGAACACTGAAGCTTTCTTT.

V is TRBV4-3 and J is TRBJ1-2; 9 bases map to TRBD1. CDR3 length: 14 amino acids. V lost 1 base and J lost 11; bases outside the gene matches: 8. Per the germline V gene, CDR1 is LGHNA and CDR2 is YSLEER. The CDR3 coding sequence is TGCGCCAGCAGCCAAGCGGACGGGACAGGGTGGTACACCTTC. Residues: CASSQADGTGWYTF.

The rearrangement uses TRBV12-3 or TRBV12-4 and TRBJ1-2; the D is unclear. The germline V and J ends were trimmed by 3 bases and 4 bases, with 9 bases remaining between them. CDR3 length: 13 residues. This CDR3 is CASSFSGFYGYTF. CDR3 nucleotide sequence: TGTGCCAGCAGTTTTTCCGGTTTCTATGGCTACACCTTC.

This clone was detected only a few times. The rearrangement joins TRBV11-2 to TRBJ1-6; 7 bases fit TRBD1. CDR1 and CDR2 (germline): SGHAT, FQNNGV. Unmatched junction bases numbered 7, after V lost 4 bases and J lost 7 bases. This CDR3 comprises 15 residues. The CDR3 here is CASSSYTGVNSPLHF. As DNA, the CDR3 is TGTGCCAGCAGCTCCTATACAGGGGTCAATTCACCCCTCCACTTT.

The gene calls are TRBV4-2 and TRBJ2-3; perhaps TRBD2 as D (6 bases). CDR3 length equals 16 residues. Germline assignment: CDR1 LGHNA and CDR2 YNFKEQ. The germline V and J ends were trimmed by 3 bases and 1 base, with 14 bases remaining between them. The CDR3 is CASSQRGAGGTDTQYF. The CDR3 bases are TGTGCCAGCAGCCAGCGCGGGGCCGGAGGCACAGATACGCAGTATTTT.

This chain joins TRBV18 and TRBJ2-1, with D possibly TRBD1 on 6 matching bases. Germline V gene sequence: CDR1 KGHSH, CDR2 LQKENI. Trimming left V 3 bases short and J 8 bases short, with 14 bases between. The CDR3 is 14 residues long. The DNA of the CDR3 is TGTGCCAGCTCACCGGGAACAGGGCGCGATGAGCAGTTCTTC. Translating gives CASSPGTGRDEQFF.

V and J are TRBV7-8 and TRBJ1-2; D possibly corresponds to TRBD1 (5 bases). The V end lost 5 bases, the J end lost 4 bases, and 14 bases lay between the germline ends. The CDR3 is 14 amino acids. CDR1 and CDR2 (germline): SGHVS, FQNEAQ. The CDR3 region has the DNA TGTGCCAGCAGCCCAATGACAGAGAGCTATGGCTACACCTTC. Translating gives CASSPMTESYGYTF. Variable domain in full (rest from reference TRBV7-8 and TRBJ1-2): GAGVSQSPRYKVAKRGQDVALRCDPISGHVSLFWYQQALGQGPEFLTYFQNEAQLDKSGLPSDRFFAERPEGSVSTLKIQRTQQEDSAVYLCASSPMTESYGYTFGSGTRLTVV.

The J gene is TRBJ2-5, the V gene TRBV5-4, with D maybe TRBD2 (7 bases). V was clipped by 4 bases and J by 4 bases, with 17 bases between them. In germline, CDR1 is SGHNT, CDR2 YYREEE (reference sequence). The CDR3 sequence is 15 residues long. The CDR3 region has the DNA TGTGCCAGCAGCCTAAGAGGGGGGGCTGGAGAGACCCAGTACTTC. Its protein product is CASSLRGGAGETQYF.

V gene TRBV2 combines with J gene TRBJ1-4; 8 bases align to TRBD1. Germline CDR1 SNHLY, CDR2 FYNNEI. V gave up 9 bases and J gave up 6 bases; unmatched junction bases: 6. The length of the CDR3 is 13 residues. The CDR3 loop is CASLGQGYEKLFF. The CDR3 coding sequence is TGTGCCAGTCTCGGACAGGGCTATGAAAAACTGTTTTTT.

J is TRBJ2-7 and V is TRBV7-9, with 11 bases that match TRBD1. Germline values: CDR1 SEHNR, CDR2 FQNEAQ (reference sequence). With V trimmed by 5 bases and J by 2 bases, 11 bases remained unmatched. The CDR3 has 17 amino acids. The CDR3 loop reads CASSPDRGRRVAYEQYF. The DNA of the CDR3 is TGTGCCAGCAGCCCGGACAGGGGGCGAAGGGTAGCCTACGAGCAGTACTTC.

The V call is TRBV3-1 (or the pseudogene TRBV3-2), the J call TRBJ1-2; D gene ambiguous. The CDR3 totals 13 residues. V was pared by 3 bases and J by 2 bases, with 7 bases between. The germline gives CDR1 LGHDT, CDR2 YNNKEL (reference sequence). The CDR3 bases are TGTGCCAGCAGCCAGGGCAAAAACTATGGCTACACCTTC. Translation gives CASSQGKNYGYTF.